The source of this TCR beta chain is a study of identical twins. Each CDR3 protein is one row after TCRdb ran MiXCR on the 5' RACE reads. Of some 500,000 distinct CDR3 sequences in the sample, around 20% were seen once. In regard to this clonotype: Its cognate antigen is unknown.

Points from the study as a whole: Part of the zero-insertion signal could reflect confounding by invariant MAIT and iNKT cells. In cord blood, abundant beta clonotypes had fewer insertions; memory showed no trend.

This CDR3 is 14 amino acids long. Germline V CDR1 and CDR2: SGHRS, YFSETQ. Trimming shortened V by 4 bases and J by 1 base, and 12 bases separated the two germline ends. These data also formed part of another study, on T cells expressing NK-cell markers. That source reports: Repertoire data for TCR beta were derived from sorted T cells (CD3+CD56+NKG2C+, CD3+CD56+NKG2C- and CD3+CD56-NKG2C+). Within the sequenced cohort of eight donors, seven exhibited HCMV seropositivity and one was seronegative.

The sequence was collected from a woman aged 18-29 years in good health. The specimen was CD4+ T cells sorted from blood. The chain joins TRBV5-1 to TRBJ2-7, with D tentatively TRBD1 (6 bases). This chain's CDR3 is CASSRDDRSYEQYF. The DNA of the CDR3 is TGCGCCAGCAGCCGGGACGACAGGTCCTACGAGCAGTACTTC.